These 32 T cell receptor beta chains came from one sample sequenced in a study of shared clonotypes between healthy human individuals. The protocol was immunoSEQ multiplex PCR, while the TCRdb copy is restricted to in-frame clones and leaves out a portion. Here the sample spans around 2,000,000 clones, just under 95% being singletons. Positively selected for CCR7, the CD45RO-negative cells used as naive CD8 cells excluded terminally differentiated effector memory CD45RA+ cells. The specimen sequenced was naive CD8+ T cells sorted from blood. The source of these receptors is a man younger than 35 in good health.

The CDR3 is CASSFFQGLVNTEAFF. The CDR3 region has the DNA TGTGCCAGCAGCTTTTTTCAGGGGTTGGTCAACACTGAAGCTTTCTTT. The rearrangement links TRBV5-6 to TRBJ1-1; possible D gene TRBD1, 6 bases. Trimming took off 2 bases at V and 2 bases at J, with 16 bases between the two ends. The CDR3 sequence is 16 residues long. Per germline, CDR1 SGHDT and CDR2 YYEEEE.

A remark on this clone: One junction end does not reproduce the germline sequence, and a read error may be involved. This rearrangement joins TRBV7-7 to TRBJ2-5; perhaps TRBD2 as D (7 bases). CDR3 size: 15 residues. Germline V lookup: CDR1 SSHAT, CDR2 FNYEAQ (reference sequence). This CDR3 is CASSLRGAPQETQYF. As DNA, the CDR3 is TGTGCTAGCAGCTTACGGGGGGCCCCACAAGAGACCCAGTACTTC.

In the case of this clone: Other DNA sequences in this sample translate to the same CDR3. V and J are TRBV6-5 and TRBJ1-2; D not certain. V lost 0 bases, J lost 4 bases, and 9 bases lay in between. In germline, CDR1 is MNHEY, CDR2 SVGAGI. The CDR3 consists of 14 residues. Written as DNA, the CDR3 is TGTGCCAGCAGTTACTCTGGCGGAATCTATGGCTACACCTTC. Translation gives CASSYSGGIYGYTF.

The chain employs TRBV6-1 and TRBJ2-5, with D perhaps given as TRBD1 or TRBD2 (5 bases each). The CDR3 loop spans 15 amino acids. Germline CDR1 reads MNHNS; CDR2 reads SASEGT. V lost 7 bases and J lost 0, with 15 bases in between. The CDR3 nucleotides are TGTGCCAGCATTACCGGGACGGTGTACCAAGAGACCCAGTACTTC. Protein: CASITGTVYQETQYF.

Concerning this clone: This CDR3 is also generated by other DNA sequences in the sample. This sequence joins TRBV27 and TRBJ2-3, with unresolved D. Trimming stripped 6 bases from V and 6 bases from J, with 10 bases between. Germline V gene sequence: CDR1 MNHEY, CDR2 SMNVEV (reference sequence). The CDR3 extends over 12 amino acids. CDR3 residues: CASSLIGDTQYF. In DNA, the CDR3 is TGTGCCAGCAGCCTTATAGGGGATACGCAGTATTTT.

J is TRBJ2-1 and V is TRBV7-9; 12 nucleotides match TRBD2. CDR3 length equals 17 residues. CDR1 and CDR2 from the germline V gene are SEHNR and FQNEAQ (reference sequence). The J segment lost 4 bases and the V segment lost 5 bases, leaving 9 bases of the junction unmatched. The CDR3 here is CASSPVGTSGPYNEQFF. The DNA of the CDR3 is TGTGCCAGCAGCCCAGTGGGGACTAGCGGGCCGTACAATGAGCAGTTCTTC.

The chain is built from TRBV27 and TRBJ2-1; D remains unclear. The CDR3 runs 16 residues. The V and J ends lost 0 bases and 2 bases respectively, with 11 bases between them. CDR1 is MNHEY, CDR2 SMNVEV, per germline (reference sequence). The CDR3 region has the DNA TGTGCCAGCAGTTTATCGTCTGAGACCCCCTACAATGAGCAGTTCTTC. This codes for CASSLSSETPYNEQFF.

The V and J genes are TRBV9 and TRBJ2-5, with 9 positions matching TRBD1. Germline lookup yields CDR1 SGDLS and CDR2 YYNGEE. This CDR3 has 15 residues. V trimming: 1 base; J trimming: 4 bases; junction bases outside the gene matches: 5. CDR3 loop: CASSVMGQGSETQYF. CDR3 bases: TGTGCCAGCAGCGTAATGGGACAGGGATCAGAGACCCAGTACTTC.

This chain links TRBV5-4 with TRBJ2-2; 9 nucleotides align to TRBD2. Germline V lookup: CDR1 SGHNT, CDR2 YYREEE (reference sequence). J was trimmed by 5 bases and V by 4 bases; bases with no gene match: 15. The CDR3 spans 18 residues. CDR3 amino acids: CASSPGTSRTRGTGELFF. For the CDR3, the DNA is TGTGCCAGCAGCCCCGGGACTAGCCGGACTCGTGGGACCGGGGAGCTGTTTTTT.

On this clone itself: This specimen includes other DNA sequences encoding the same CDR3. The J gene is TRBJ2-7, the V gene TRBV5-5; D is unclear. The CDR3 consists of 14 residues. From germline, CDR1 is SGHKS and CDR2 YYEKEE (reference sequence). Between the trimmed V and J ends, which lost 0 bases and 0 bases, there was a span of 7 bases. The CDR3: CASSLGQSSYEQYF. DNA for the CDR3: TGTGCCAGCAGCTTGGGCCAGAGCTCCTACGAGCAGTACTTC.

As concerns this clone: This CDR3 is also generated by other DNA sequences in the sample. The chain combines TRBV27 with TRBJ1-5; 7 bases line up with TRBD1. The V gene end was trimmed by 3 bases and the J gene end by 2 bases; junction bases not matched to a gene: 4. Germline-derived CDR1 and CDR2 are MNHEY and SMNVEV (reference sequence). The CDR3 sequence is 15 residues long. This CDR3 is CASSLGRGGNQPQHF. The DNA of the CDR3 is TGTGCCAGCAGTTTGGGCAGGGGGGGCAATCAGCCCCAGCATTTT.

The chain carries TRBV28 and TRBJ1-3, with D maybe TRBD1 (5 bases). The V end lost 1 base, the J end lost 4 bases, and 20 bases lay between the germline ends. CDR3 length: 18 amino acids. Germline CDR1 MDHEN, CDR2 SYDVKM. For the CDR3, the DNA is TGTGCCAGCAGTTTATCCTCTGACAGCCATTCATGGGGAAACACCATATATTTT. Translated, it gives CASSLSSDSHSWGNTIYF.

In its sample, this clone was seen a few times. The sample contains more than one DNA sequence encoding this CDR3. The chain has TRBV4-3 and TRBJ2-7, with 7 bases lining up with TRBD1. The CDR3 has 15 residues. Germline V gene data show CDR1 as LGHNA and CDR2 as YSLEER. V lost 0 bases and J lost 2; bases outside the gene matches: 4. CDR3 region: CASSQDRDSTYEQYF. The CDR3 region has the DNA TGCGCCAGCAGCCAAGACCGGGACAGTACCTACGAGCAGTACTTC.

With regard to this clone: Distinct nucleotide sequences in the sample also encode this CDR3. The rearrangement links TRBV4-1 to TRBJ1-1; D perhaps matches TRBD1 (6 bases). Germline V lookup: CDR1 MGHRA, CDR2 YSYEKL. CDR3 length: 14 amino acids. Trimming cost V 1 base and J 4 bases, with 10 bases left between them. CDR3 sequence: CASSQVQGTTEAFF. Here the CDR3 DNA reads TGCGCCAGCAGCCAAGTTCAGGGGACCACTGAAGCTTTCTTT.

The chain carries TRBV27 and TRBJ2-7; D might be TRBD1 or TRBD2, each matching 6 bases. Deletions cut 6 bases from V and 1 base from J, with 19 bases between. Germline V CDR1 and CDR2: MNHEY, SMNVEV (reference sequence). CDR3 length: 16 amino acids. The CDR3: CASRPIGGGSSYEQYF. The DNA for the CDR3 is TGTGCCAGCAGACCGATCGGGGGCGGCTCGTCCTACGAGCAGTACTTC.

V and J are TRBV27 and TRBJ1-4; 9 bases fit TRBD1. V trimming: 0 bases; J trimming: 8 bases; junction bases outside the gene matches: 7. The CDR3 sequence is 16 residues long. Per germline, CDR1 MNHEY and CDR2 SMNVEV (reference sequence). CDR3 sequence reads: CASSLSPGTGSEKLFF. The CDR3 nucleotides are TGTGCCAGCAGTTTATCGCCCGGGACAGGGAGCGAAAAACTGTTTTTT. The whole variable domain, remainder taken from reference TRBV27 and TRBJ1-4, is EAQVTQNPRYLITVTGKKLTVTCSQNMNHEYMSWYRQDPGLGLRQIYYSMNVEVTDKGDVPEGYKVSRKEKRNFPLILESPSPNQTSLYFCASSLSPGTGSEKLFFGSGTQLSVL.

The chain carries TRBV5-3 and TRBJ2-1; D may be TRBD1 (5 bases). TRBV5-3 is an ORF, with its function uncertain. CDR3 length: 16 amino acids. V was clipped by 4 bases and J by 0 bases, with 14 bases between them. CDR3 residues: CARSLLGASSYNEQFF. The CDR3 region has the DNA TGTGCCAGAAGCCTTCTAGGGGCGAGCTCCTACAATGAGCAGTTCTTC.

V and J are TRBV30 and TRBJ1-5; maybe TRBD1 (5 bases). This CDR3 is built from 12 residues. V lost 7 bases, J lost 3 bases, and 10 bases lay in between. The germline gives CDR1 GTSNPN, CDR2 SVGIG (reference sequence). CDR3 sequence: CAFGGFNQPQHF. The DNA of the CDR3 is TGTGCCTTCGGGGGTTTCAATCAGCCCCAGCATTTT.

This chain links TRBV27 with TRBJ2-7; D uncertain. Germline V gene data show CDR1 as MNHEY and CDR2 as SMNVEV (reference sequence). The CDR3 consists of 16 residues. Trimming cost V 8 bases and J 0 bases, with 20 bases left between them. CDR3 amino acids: CASGYQTSGSSYEQYF. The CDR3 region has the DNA TGTGCCAGCGGCTACCAAACCTCGGGCAGCTCCTACGAGCAGTACTTC.

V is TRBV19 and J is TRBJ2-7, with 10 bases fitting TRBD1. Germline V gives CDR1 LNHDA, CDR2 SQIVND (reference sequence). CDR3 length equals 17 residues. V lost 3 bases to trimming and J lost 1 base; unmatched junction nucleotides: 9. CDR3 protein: CASSISLGTGVSYEQYF. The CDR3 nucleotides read TGTGCCAGTAGTATCTCCCTCGGGACAGGGGTATCCTACGAGCAGTACTTC.

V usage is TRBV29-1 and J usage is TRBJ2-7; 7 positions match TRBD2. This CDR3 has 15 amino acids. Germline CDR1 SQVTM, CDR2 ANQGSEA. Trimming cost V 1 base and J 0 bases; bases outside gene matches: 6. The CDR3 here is CSVEGVAGRSYEQYF. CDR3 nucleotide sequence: TGCAGCGTTGAAGGTGTAGCGGGCCGCTCCTACGAGCAGTACTTC.

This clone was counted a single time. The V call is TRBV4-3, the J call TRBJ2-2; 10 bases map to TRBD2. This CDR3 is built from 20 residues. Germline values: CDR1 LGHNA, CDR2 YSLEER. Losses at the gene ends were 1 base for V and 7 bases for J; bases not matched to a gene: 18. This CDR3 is CASSQGRLAGDHLFLGELFF. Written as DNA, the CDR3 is TGCGCCAGCAGCCAAGGCCGGCTAGCGGGAGACCATCTGTTCCTCGGGGAGCTGTTTTTT.

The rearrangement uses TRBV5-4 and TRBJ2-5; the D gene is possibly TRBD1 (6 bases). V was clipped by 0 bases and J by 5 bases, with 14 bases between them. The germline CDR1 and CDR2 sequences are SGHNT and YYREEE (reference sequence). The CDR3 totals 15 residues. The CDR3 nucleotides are TGTGCCAGCAGCTTGGGATCAGGGGACGCGGAGACCCAGTACTTC. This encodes CASSLGSGDAETQYF.

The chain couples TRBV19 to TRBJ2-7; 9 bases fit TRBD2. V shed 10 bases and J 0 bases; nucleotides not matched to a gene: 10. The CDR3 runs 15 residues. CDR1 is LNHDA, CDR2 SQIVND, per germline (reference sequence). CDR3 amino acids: CATKQQAGGSYEQYF. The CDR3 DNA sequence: TGTGCCACCAAACAGCAAGCGGGAGGCTCCTACGAGCAGTACTTC.

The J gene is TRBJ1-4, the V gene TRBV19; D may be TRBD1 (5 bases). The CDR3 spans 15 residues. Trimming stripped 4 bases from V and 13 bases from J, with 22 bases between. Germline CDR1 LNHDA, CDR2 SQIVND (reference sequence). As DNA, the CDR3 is TGTGCCAGTAGTACAGCGATCCGGGACTCCTGGGGACTGTTTTTT. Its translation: CASSTAIRDSWGLFF.

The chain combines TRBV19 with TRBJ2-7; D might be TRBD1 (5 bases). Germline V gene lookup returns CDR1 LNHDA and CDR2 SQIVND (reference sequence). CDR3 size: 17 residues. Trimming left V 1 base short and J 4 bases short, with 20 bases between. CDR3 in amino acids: CASSIGFRTQKSYEQYF. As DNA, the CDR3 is TGTGCCAGTAGTATAGGCTTCAGGACACAGAAAAGTTACGAGCAGTACTTC.

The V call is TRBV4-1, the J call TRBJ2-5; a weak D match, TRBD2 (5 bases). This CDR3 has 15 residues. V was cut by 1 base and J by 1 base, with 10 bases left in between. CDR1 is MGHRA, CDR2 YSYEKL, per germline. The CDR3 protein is CASSQVIRGQETQYF. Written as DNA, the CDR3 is TGCGCCAGCAGCCAAGTTATCCGGGGCCAAGAGACCCAGTACTTC.

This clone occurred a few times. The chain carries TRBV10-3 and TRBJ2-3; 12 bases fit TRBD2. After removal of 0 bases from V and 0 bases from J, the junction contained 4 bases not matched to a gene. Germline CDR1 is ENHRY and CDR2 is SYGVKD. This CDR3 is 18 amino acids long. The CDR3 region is CAISESRTSGISTDTQYF. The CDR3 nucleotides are TGTGCCATCAGTGAGTCGCGGACTAGCGGGATTAGCACAGATACGCAGTATTTT.

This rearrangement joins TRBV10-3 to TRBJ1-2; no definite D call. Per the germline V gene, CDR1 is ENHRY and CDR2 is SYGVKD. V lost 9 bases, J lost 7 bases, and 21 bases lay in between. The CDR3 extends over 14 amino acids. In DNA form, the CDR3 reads TGTGCCATATGTGCGGATCCCAGGACTTCTGGCTACACCTTC. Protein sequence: CAICADPRTSGYTF.

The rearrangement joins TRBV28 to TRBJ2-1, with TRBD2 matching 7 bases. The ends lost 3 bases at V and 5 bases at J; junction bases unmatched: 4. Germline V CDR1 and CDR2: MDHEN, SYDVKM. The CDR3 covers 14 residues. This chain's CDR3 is CASSFGGENNEQFF. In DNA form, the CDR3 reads TGTGCCAGCAGTTTTGGGGGGGAGAACAATGAGCAGTTCTTC.

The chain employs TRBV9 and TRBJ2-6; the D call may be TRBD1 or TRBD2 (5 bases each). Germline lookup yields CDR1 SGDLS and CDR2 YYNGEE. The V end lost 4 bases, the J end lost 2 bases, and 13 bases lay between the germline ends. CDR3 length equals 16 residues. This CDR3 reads CASSIPLGAGANVLTF. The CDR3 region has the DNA TGTGCCAGCAGCATCCCCCTGGGGGCTGGGGCCAACGTCCTGACTTTC.

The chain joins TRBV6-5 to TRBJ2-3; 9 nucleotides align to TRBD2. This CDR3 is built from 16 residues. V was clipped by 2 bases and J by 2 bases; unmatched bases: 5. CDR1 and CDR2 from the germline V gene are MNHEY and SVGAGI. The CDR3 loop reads CASSYRVAGDTDTQYF. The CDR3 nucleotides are TGTGCCAGCAGTTACAGGGTAGCGGGAGACACAGATACGCAGTATTTT.